This TCR beta chain is drawn from a study of T cell repertoires in cytomegalovirus infection. As for the study in general: CMV infection together with matching HLA type was indicated by public TCR beta signatures. Overall study findings and caveats: HLA-C-restricted TCR beta clonotypes specific for CMV led the ex vivo response.

TCRdb fed the reads into MiXCR, producing one record per CDR3 protein. In the table there are about 360,000 distinct CDR3 sequences, less than 20% of which are singletons. Notes on this clonotype: Its antigen is still unknown.

The CDR3 spans 16 residues. V was pared by 5 bases and J by 3 bases, with 12 bases of the junction left unmatched. The clonotype originates from a human donor in good health (CMV status not recorded). Some clones in this sample may be carry-over from other donors' samples. Sequenced input: PBMCs. The chain carries TRBV12-3 or TRBV12-4 and TRBJ2-5; 7 bases agree with TRBD2. CDR3 in DNA: TGTGCCAGCAGTCCGCAAGTAGGGCTAGCGGAAGAGACCCAGTACTTC. It specifies CASSPQVGLAEETQYF.